The T cell receptor (beta chain) under discussion was sequenced for a study of blood T cell repertoires in COVID-19. Looking at the study overall: COVID-19 samples collected from the United States, Italy and Spain covered acute and convalescent phases. From T cells, B-cell-depleted T cells, or PBMCs came the material, which was cDNA or gDNA.

V dropped 7 bases and J dropped 7; count of bases not matched to a gene: 5. The length of the CDR3 is 13 residues. Authors' processing steps: By means of reference gene primer amplification, nucleated cell counts were estimated. Repertoires were generated with immunoSEQ multiplex PCR, while TCRdb's copy carries only in-frame clones and drops some. From that table come the V and J calls and clone size; the DNA was used to work out D and trimming. The sample contains some 270,000 clones, approximately 85% of which appear only once. Material: peripheral blood. The V and J genes are TRBV12-3 or TRBV12-4 and TRBJ1-2, with 11 positions matching TRBD1. The sequence was collected from a woman in her 70s with acute or convalescent COVID-19. The CDR3 loop is CASNPGQGGGYTF. In nucleotides, the CDR3 is TGTGCCAGCAACCCGGGACAGGGGGGTGGCTACACCTTC.